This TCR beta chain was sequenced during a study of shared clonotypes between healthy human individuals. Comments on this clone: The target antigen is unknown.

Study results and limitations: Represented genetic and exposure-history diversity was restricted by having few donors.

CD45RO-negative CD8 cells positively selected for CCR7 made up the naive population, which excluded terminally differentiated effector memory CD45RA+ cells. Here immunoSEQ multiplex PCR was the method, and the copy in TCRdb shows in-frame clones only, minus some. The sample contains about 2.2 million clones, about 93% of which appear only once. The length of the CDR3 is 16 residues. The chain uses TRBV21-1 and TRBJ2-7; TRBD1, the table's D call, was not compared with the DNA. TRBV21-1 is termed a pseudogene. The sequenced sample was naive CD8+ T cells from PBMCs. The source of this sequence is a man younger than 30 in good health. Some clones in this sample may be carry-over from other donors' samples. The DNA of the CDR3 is TGTGCCAGCAGCAGTACCGGGACAGGGGAATACTACGAGCAGTACTTC. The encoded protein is CASSSTGTGEYYEQYF.